This T cell receptor (beta chain) was identified during a study of CD8 T cells in ankylosing spondylitis. General observations from the study: Those disease-linked clones were CD8+; they were also relatively rare in peripheral blood. Seemingly characteristic of ankylosing spondylitis blood was a TCR beta motif consisting of about 8 highly homologous variants. Previously reported in reactive arthritis synovial fluid and blood were some of the motif variants.

This clonotype has more than one count but fewer than ten. Its antigen remains unidentified. TCRdb ran MiXCR on the 5' RACE reads and lists one entry per CDR3 protein. The sample includes some 840,000 distinct CDR3 sequences, about 10% of them seen just once. Germline V CDR1 and CDR2: SGDLS, YYNGEE. Trimming took off 0 bases at V and 9 bases at J, with 7 bases between the two ends. This CDR3 has 12 amino acids. The chain is built from TRBV9 and TRBJ1-5; D not resolved. This TCR came from a male donor with ankylosing spondylitis. Material: blood, either unsorted or a sorted T cell fraction (not recorded which). CDR3 DNA sequence: TGTGCCAGCAGCGTAGGGGCCGGGCCCCAGCATTTT. The encoded protein is CASSVGAGPQHF.